Included here is one T cell receptor (beta chain) sequence, with context. The sample originates from a study of long-term antiretroviral therapy in people with HIV. Trimming removed 2 bases from V and 3 bases from J; junction bases left unmatched: 0. The CDR3 covers 13 residues. The V gene's germline CDR1 is KGHSH and CDR2 LQKENI. The assay used was immunoSEQ (version v3.0), run at survey level. The repertoire was sequenced with immunoSEQ multiplex PCR; TCRdb's copy has only in-frame clones and lacks some. Among approximately 17,000 clones listed, approximately 80% were seen once. The rearrangement links TRBV18 to TRBJ2-5, with 7 bases matching TRBD2. The material sequenced was unsorted PBMCs, taken 0.6 years after starting antiretroviral therapy. The receptor's source is a woman under 30 with HIV. The CDR3 bases are TGTGCCAGCTCACCAAGCGGGAAAGAGACCCAGTACTTC. This translates into CASSPSGKETQYF.